This is a list of T cell receptor beta chains from one sample in a study of post-analysis software for immune sequencing data. TCRdb processed the PCR reads anew with MiXCR; each CDR3 protein has one entry. In the table there are roughly 620,000 distinct CDR3 sequences, about 40% of which are singletons. Sequencing input: blood. Every receptor here comes from a girl aged 5 to 17 with multiple sclerosis. Each CDR3 is given without its conserved first and last residue. A D gene is named only where the DNA matches it firmly.

d_call	v_call	j_call	cdr3_aa
NA	TRBV20-1	TRBJ1-4	SARVVGTANEKLF
NA	TRBV4-1	TRBJ2-7	ASSQQALATYEQY
NA	TRBV5-1	TRBJ2-1	ASSLEFGMGINEQF
NA	TRBV6-2/TRBV6-3	TRBJ2-1	ASSWGQGRFYNEQF
NA	TRBV4-1	TRBJ1-4	ASSQEARGATNEKLF
NA	TRBV5-1	TRBJ1-1	ASSQQGPYTEAF
NA	TRBV21-1	TRBJ2-3	ASSKGQGEGTGPDTQY
TRBD1	TRBV6-1	TRBJ1-1	ASTLTGGDTEAF
NA	TRBV5-1	TRBJ1-1	ASSSIGMNTEAF
TRBD2	TRBV7-2	TRBJ2-1	ASSLEPTSVRNEQF
NA	TRBV24-1	TRBJ1-1	ATSEPRGDTEAF
NA	TRBV12-3/TRBV12-4	TRBJ1-1	ASSRPGTRNTEAF
NA	TRBV7-9	TRBJ2-7	ASSLVAQGNYEQY
NA	TRBV4-1	NA	ASSLEAPYSDEQY
NA	TRBV12-3/TRBV12-4	TRBJ1-1	ASSLIRAEAF
NA	TRBV6-5	TRBJ1-4	ASSYERQGLNEKLF
TRBD2	TRBV6-1	TRBJ2-7	ASSDPPSGIAYEQY
NA	TRBV6-1	TRBJ1-5	ASSEVRQGHQPQH
TRBD1	TRBV6-6	TRBJ1-1	ASSYPTGGEWNTEAF
TRBD1	TRBV4-1	TRBJ1-2	ASSQARQGLQGYT
NA	TRBV7-9	TRBJ1-2	ASSYFWGNYGYT
NA	TRBV14	TRBJ2-3	ASSRPGPYTDTQY